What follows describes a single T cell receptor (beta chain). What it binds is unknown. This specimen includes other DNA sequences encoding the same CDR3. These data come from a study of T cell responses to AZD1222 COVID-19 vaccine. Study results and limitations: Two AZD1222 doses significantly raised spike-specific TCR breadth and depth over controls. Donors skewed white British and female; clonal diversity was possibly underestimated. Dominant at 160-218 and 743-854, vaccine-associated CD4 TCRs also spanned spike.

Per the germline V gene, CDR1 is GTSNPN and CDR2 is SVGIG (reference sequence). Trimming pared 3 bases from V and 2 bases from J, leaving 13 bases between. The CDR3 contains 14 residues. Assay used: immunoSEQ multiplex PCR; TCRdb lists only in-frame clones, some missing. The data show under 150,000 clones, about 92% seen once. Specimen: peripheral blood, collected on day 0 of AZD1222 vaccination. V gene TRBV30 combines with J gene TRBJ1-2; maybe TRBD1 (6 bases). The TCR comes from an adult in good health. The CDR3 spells CAWSRGGGNYGYTF. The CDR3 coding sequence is TGTGCCTGGAGCAGAGGGGGGGGCAACTATGGCTACACCTTC.